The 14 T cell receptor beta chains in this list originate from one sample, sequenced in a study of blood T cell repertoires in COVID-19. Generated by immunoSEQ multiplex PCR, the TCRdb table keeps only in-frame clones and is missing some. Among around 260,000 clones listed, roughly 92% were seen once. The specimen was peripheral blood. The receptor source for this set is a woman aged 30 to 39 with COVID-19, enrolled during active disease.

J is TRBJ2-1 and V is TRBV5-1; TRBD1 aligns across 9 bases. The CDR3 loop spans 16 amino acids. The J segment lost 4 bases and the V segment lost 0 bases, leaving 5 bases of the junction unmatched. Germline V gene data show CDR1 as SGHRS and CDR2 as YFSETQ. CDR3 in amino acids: CASSLAPGQGYNEQFF. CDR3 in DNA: TGCGCCAGCAGCTTGGCCCCGGGACAGGGATACAATGAGCAGTTCTTC.

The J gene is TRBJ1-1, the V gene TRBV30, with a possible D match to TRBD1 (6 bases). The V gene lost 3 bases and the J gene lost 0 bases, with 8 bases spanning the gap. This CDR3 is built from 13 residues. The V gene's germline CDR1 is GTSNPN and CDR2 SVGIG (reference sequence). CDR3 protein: CAWRGTLNTEAFF. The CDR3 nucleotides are TGTGCCTGGAGGGGGACATTGAACACTGAAGCTTTCTTT.

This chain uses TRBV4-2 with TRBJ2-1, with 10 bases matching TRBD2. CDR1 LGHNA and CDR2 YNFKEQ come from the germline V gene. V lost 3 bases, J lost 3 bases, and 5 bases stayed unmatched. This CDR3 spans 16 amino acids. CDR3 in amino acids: CASSQGTSADYNEQFF. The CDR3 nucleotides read TGTGCCAGCAGCCAGGGGACTAGCGCCGACTACAATGAGCAGTTCTTC.

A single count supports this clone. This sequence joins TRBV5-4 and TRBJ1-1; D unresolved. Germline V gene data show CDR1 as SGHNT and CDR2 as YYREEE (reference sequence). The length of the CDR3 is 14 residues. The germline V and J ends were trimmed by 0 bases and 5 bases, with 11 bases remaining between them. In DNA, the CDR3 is TGTGCCAGCAGCTTGGGCTCCCCCGGGACTGAAGCTTTCTTT. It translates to CASSLGSPGTEAFF.

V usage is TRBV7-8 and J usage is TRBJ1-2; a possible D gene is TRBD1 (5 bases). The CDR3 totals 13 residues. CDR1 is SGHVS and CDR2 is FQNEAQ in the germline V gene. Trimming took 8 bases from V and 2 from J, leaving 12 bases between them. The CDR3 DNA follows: TGTGCCAGCTGCTCTCCAGGGAACTATGGCTACACCTTC. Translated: CASCSPGNYGYTF.

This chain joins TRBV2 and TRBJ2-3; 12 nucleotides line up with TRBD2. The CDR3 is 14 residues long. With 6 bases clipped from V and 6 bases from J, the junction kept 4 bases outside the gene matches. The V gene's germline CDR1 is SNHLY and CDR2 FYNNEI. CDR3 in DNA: TGTGCCAGCAGAACCGGGACTAGCGGGGATACGCAGTATTTT. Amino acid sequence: CASRTGTSGDTQYF.

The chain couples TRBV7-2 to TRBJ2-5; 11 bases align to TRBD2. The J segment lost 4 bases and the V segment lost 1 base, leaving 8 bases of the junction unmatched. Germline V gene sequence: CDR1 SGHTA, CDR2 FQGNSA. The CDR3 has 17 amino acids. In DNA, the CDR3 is TGTGCCAGCAGCTTAGTAGCGGGAGGGCCGATTGGAGAGACCCAGTACTTC. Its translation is CASSLVAGGPIGETQYF. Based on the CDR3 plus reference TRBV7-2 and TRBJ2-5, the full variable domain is GAGVSQSPSNKVTEKGKDVELRCDPISGHTALYWYRQSLGQGLEFLIYFQGNSAPDKSGLPSDRFSAERTGGSVSTLTIQRTQQEDSAVYLCASSLVAGGPIGETQYFGPGTRLLVL.

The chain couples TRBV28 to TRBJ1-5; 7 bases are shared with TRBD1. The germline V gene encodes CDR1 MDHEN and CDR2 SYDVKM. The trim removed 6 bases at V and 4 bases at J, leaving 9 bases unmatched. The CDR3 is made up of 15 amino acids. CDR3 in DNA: TGTGCCAGCAGCAAGAAGACAGGGTTTAATCAGCCCCAGCATTTT. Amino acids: CASSKKTGFNQPQHF.

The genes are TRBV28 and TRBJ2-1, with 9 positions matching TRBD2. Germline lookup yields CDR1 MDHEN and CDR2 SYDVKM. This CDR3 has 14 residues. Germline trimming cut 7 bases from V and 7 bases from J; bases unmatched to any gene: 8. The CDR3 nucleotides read TGTGCCAGCACCCGCGGGAGGGCCGGGAATGAGCAGTTCTTC. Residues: CASTRGRAGNEQFF.

Here the CDR3 reads CASSSYRGQYEQYF. DNA of the CDR3: TGTGCCAGCAGTTCGTACAGGGGGCAGTACGAGCAGTACTTC. The rearrangement joins TRBV28 to TRBJ2-7; 9 bases map to TRBD1. J gave up 4 bases and V 4 bases, and 5 bases lay outside the gene matches. CDR1 and CDR2 from the germline V gene are MDHEN and SYDVKM. The CDR3 runs to 14 residues.

The CDR3 sequence is CASSLWTGSTDTQYF. The CDR3 DNA follows: TGTGCCAGCAGCTTGTGGACAGGGAGCACAGATACGCAGTATTTT. The chain recombines TRBV5-6 with TRBJ2-3, with 8 bases fitting TRBD1. Germline loops: CDR1 SGHDT, CDR2 YYEEEE. The J segment lost 0 bases and the V segment lost 1 base, leaving 1 base of the junction unmatched. There are 15 residues in the CDR3.

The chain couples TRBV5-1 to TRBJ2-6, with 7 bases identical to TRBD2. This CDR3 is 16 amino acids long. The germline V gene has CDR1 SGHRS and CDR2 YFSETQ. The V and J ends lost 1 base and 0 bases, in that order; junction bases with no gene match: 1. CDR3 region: CASSLSGDSGANVLTF. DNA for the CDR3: TGCGCCAGCAGCTTGAGCGGGGACTCTGGGGCCAACGTCCTGACTTTC.

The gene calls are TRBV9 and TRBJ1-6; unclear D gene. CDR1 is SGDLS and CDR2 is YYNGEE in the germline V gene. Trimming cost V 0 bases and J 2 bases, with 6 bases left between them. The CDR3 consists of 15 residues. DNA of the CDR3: TGTGCCAGCAGCGTAGATGTAACCTATAATTCACCCCTCCACTTT. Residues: CASSVDVTYNSPLHF.

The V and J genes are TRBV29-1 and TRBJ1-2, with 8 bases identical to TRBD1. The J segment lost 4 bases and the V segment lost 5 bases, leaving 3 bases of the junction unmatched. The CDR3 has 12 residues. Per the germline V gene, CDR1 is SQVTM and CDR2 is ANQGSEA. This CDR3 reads CSVQGAGYGYTF. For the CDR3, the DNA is TGCAGCGTTCAGGGGGCTGGCTATGGCTACACCTTC.